These T cell receptor beta chains were read from a single sample in a study of T-cell reconstitution after alpha-beta-depleted transplantation in children. TCRdb reprocessed the PCR reads with MiXCR, giving one entry per CDR3 protein. The sample carries roughly 350,000 distinct CDR3 sequences, 16% recorded once. The specimen comprised PBMCs, mostly from graft donor cells, sampled 360 days after TCRalphabeta/CD19-depleted stem cell transplant. These receptors were collected from a male patient aged 2-9 years who had a stem cell transplant for acute lymphoblastic leukemia, so the T cells may come from the graft donor. The CDR3 runs from the conserved cysteine through the conserved F or W. The D gene is left open where the match is weak. Where a row states a size, it is once, few, many or the class of an expanded clone; other rows omit it.

cdr3_nt cdr3_aa v_call clone_size j_call d_call
TGCAGCGTTTCTCAGGGGGCGCAGACCCAGTACTTC CSVSQGAQTQYF TRBV29-1 many TRBJ2-5 TRBD1
TGCGCCAGCAGCCAAGTAGGGCGGGAGGTAGGCACAGATACGCAGTATTTT CASSQVGREVGTDTQYF TRBV4-1 few TRBJ2-3 TRBD2
TGTGCCAGCAGCTTAGTTGCGGGTGAAAAACTGTTTTTT CASSLVAGEKLFF TRBV11-2 NA TRBJ1-4 NA
TGCGCCAGCAGCAAAAGTGGCGGGAGAGGGCCCTACAATGAGCAGTTCTTC CASSKSGGRGPYNEQFF TRBV4-1 few TRBJ2-1 TRBD2
TGTGCCAGCAGCCATCAACTAGCGGGGAAGGATGAGCAGTTCTTC CASSHQLAGKDEQFF TRBV5-8 NA TRBJ2-1 TRBD2
TGTGCCAGCAGTTTATGGGCATGGGGGGGGAGTGAGGCCGGGGAGCTGTTTTTT CASSLWAWGGSEAGELFF TRBV27 many TRBJ2-2 TRBD2
TGTGCCAGCAGTTTTATCCACCCGGGGCCAAGCACAGATACGCAGTATTTT CASSFIHPGPSTDTQYF TRBV28 few TRBJ2-3 NA
TGCAGCGTCTCGCCTCGGGGAGGAGGCTACACCTTC CSVSPRGGGYTF TRBV29-1 NA TRBJ1-2 NA
TGCAGCGTCCTAGGGGGGGAAGCTTTCTTT CSVLGGEAFF TRBV29-1 NA TRBJ1-1 NA
TGTGCCATCAGTGTCCAAGCGGGATCTAACACCGGGGAGCTGTTTTTT CAISVQAGSNTGELFF TRBV10-3 NA TRBJ2-2 TRBD2
TGTGCCAGCAGTGAAGTGGGTCCTGACGCTTTCTTT CASSEVGPDAFF TRBV2 NA TRBJ1-1 NA
TGTGCCAGCAGCTCTGGAGACAGGGGGCTTGCCTACGAGCAGTACTTC CASSSGDRGLAYEQYF TRBV28 NA TRBJ2-7 TRBD1
TGTGCCATCAGTGAGACCCCAACGGGTCAGCCCCAGCATTTT CAISETPTGQPQHF TRBV10-3 few TRBJ1-5 NA
TGTGCCACCAGTGATTTGACTAGCCCGAATGAGCAGTTCTTC CATSDLTSPNEQFF TRBV24-1 few TRBJ2-1 NA
TGTGCTAGTGGCACGGGGGCAAGTACTGAAGCTTTCTTT CASGTGASTEAFF TRBV12-5 few TRBJ1-1 NA
TGCGCCAGCAGCTTGGAGACTCCGGCGGGAAATGAGCAGTTCTTC CASSLETPAGNEQFF TRBV5-1 NA TRBJ2-1 NA
TGTGCCAGCAGTTCCCAGTTCCCCACCTCCTACGAGCAGTACTTC CASSSQFPTSYEQYF TRBV12-3/TRBV12-4 NA TRBJ2-7 NA
TGTGCCAGCAGCCAACGACAGCACTATGGCTACACCTTC CASSQRQHYGYTF TRBV14 many TRBJ1-2 NA
TGTGCCAGCAGTGCTAGGCCGACGGGACAAATTAACACTGAAGCTTTCTTT CASSARPTGQINTEAFF TRBV28 few TRBJ1-1 NA
TGTGCCACCAGTGATTCTCCCCCCGGGGCGGGGGCCAAAAACATTCAGTACTTC CATSDSPPGAGAKNIQYF TRBV24-1 NA TRBJ2-4 NA